This paragraph reports one T cell receptor (beta chain). The CDR3 loop spans 15 amino acids. V lost 2 bases and J lost 3, with 14 bases in between. Per germline, CDR1 MNHNY and CDR2 SVGAGI (reference sequence). The data are from a study of metastatic and nonmetastatic thyroid tumors. Study-wide context: From malignant and benign thyroid patients, repertoires in blood and in tumor or nodule tissue were compared.

Patients had received no treatment of any kind before thyroid surgery. In the study's own analysis: What underpinned the distant-metastasis classifier for papillary thyroid cancer was the set of CDR3 differences across clinicopathological groups. Through MiXCR, TCRdb re-clonotyped the PCR reads. These V and J calls are TCRdb output, not the study's own analysis. This sample has just over 15,000 clones, with about 35% found just once. The chain employs TRBV6-6 and TRBJ2-7, with D perhaps matching TRBD2 (6 bases). The receptor was derived from a male donor with papillary thyroid cancer or a benign thyroid nodule (not recorded which). Some clones in this sample may be carry-over from other donors' samples. Sequencing was performed on tumor tissue. The CDR3 coding sequence is TGTGCCAGCAGTTACACGGCTAGCGCGAGCTACGAGCAGTACTTC. Its translation is CASSYTASASYEQYF.